The 13 T cell receptor beta chains reported below all come from one sample, sequenced in a study of OX40 agonist ivuxolimab in advanced cancers. The library was obtained by the immunoSEQ multiplex PCR assay. Held by TCRdb, this immuneACCESS table contains in-frame sequences only and omits some clones. Under half of the omission traces to an unresolved V gene where checked; the cause of the rest is unknown. The sample table lists approximately 89,000 clones, roughly 87% of them with a count of one. 0.3% to 0.35% of the sample is taken by the ten largest. Sequences were derived from CD4+ or CD8+ T cells sorted from blood, sampled in a trial of the OX40 agonist ivuxolimab. All receptors derive from an adult with an advanced solid tumor such as melanoma, head and neck, liver or kidney cancer.

V usage is TRBV5-1 and J usage is TRBJ1-4; maybe TRBD1 (6 bases). Germline V gene lookup returns CDR1 SGHRS and CDR2 YFSETQ. Trimming took 4 bases from V and 7 from J, leaving 20 bases between them. The CDR3 is 16 amino acids. CDR3 nucleotides: TGCGCCAGCAGCGTGGGGACATTTCAAACGGGTGAAAAACTGTTTTTT. Translation: CASSVGTFQTGEKLFF.

The genes are TRBV7-2 and TRBJ2-7, with 7 bases fitting TRBD2. Germline assignment: CDR1 SGHTA and CDR2 FQGNSA. The CDR3 loop spans 15 amino acids. With V trimmed by 0 bases and J by 6 bases, 8 bases remained unmatched. The CDR3 spells CASSLAWAGVTEQYF. The DNA of the CDR3 is TGTGCCAGCAGCTTAGCGTGGGCGGGGGTCACCGAGCAGTACTTC.

The chain recombines TRBV7-6 with TRBJ2-2, with D unresolved. The V and J ends lost 6 bases and 4 bases respectively, with 15 bases between them. Germline V gives CDR1 SGHVS, CDR2 FNYEAQ. The CDR3 spans 15 residues. CDR3 sequence reads: CASSVGLKGTGELFF. The CDR3 nucleotides read TGTGCCAGCAGTGTAGGGCTAAAGGGCACCGGGGAGCTGTTTTTT.

The chain joins TRBV4-2 to TRBJ1-2, with D unresolved. This CDR3 has 15 amino acids. Between the trimmed V and J ends, which lost 2 bases and 0 bases, there was a span of 10 bases. Germline V CDR1 and CDR2: LGHNA, YNFKEQ. The CDR3 spells CASSQPTVANYGYTF. In DNA form, the CDR3 reads TGTGCCAGCAGCCAACCGACCGTCGCTAACTATGGCTACACCTTC.

The rearrangement uses TRBV7-6 and TRBJ1-3; TRBD1 aligns across 11 bases. Per germline, CDR1 SGHVS and CDR2 FNYEAQ. The CDR3 covers 19 residues. The V and J ends lost 5 bases and 0 bases, in that order; junction bases with no gene match: 12. This CDR3 is CASSPGTGGRGISGNTIYF. CDR3 DNA: TGTGCCAGCAGCCCAGGGACAGGGGGAAGGGGTATCTCTGGAAACACCATATATTTT.

The rearrangement links TRBV11-2 to TRBJ2-7; D is possibly TRBD2 (7 bases). Per germline, CDR1 SGHAT and CDR2 FQNNGV. This CDR3 region has 15 residues. Trimming left V 0 bases short and J 2 bases short, with 11 bases between. CDR3 region: CASSLEWEGAYEQYF. Here the CDR3 DNA reads TGTGCCAGCAGCTTAGAGTGGGAGGGGGCCTACGAGCAGTACTTC.

The chain uses TRBV11-2 and TRBJ2-6; a possible D gene is TRBD1 (6 bases). The germline V and J ends were trimmed by 4 bases and 0 bases, with 13 bases remaining between them. Germline assignment: CDR1 SGHAT and CDR2 FQNNGV. There are 17 residues in the CDR3. CDR3 sequence reads: CASSSSRTASGANVLTF. CDR3 DNA: TGTGCCAGCAGCTCCTCCCGGACAGCCTCTGGGGCCAACGTCCTGACTTTC.

The CDR3 DNA is TGTGCCAGCAGCTTCCTAGCGGTTTACGAGCAGTACTTC. Amino acids: CASSFLAVYEQYF. V usage is TRBV5-5 and J usage is TRBJ2-7, with 7 positions matching TRBD2. This CDR3 contains 13 residues. Germline assignment: CDR1 SGHKS and CDR2 YYEKEE (reference sequence). The V gene end was trimmed by 2 bases and the J gene end by 4 bases; junction bases not matched to a gene: 3.

The CDR3 bases are TGTGCCAGCAGTGTCAGGGAAAATCAGCCCCAGCATTTT. It is translated as CASSVRENQPQHF. The rearrangement joins TRBV6-4 to TRBJ1-5; D may be TRBD1 (5 bases). Trimming took off 4 bases at V and 4 bases at J, with 8 bases between the two ends. The germline gives CDR1 MRHNA, CDR2 SNTAGT. This CDR3 has 13 residues.

The V gene is TRBV27, the J gene TRBJ1-2, with 7 bases fitting TRBD1. The CDR3 runs to 12 residues. From germline, CDR1 is MNHEY and CDR2 SMNVEV (reference sequence). V dropped 5 bases and J dropped 5; count of bases not matched to a gene: 2. For the CDR3, the DNA is TGTGCCAGCAGTCCGACAGGGTATGGCTACACCTTC. Its translation is CASSPTGYGYTF.

The gene calls are TRBV7-9 and TRBJ1-4; the D is unclear. This CDR3 is 16 amino acids long. In germline, CDR1 is SEHNR, CDR2 FQNEAQ (reference sequence). Trimming left V 7 bases short and J 0 bases short, with 15 bases between. CDR3 DNA: TGTGCCAGCAACGTAGGGCCGACTGCAACTAATGAAAAACTGTTTTTT. Protein: CASNVGPTATNEKLFF. Combining the CDR3 with reference TRBV7-9 and TRBJ1-4 gives the whole variable domain DTGVSQNPRHKITKRGQNVTFRCDPISEHNRLYWYRQTLGQGPEFLTYFQNEAQLEKSRLLSDRFSAERPKGSFSTLEIQRTEQGDSAMYLCASNVGPTATNEKLFFGSGTQLSVL.

This clone was counted a single time. This chain uses TRBV7-7 with TRBJ2-1; no clear D. V was cut by 5 bases and J by 12 bases, with 17 bases left in between. The CDR3 is made up of 13 amino acids. The germline gives CDR1 SSHAT, CDR2 FNYEAQ (reference sequence). The CDR3 DNA follows: TGTGCCAGCAGCCCCGGACGCTCGCTTGCGCAGTTCTTC. It codes for CASSPGRSLAQFF.

The gene calls are TRBV5-1 and TRBJ2-5; 9 bases align to TRBD2. This CDR3 contains 14 residues. Germline loops: CDR1 SGHRS, CDR2 YFSETQ. The trim removed 5 bases at V and 0 bases at J, leaving 2 bases unmatched. The CDR3 protein is CASRLAGNQETQYF. CDR3 DNA sequence: TGCGCCAGCAGACTAGCGGGCAACCAAGAGACCCAGTACTTC.